This T cell receptor (beta chain) stems from a study of shared clonotypes between healthy human individuals. Study-wide background: Samples came from a couple of female and a few male donors aged 18 to 49.

CDR1 is SGHNT, CDR2 YYREEE, per germline (reference sequence). V was clipped by 2 bases and J by 5 bases; unmatched bases: 7. The CDR3 has 15 amino acids. TCRdb's copy holds only in-frame clones and misses some; the assay was immunoSEQ multiplex PCR. This table holds some 1 million clones, approximately 68% found once. Sequencing was carried out using memory CD4+ T cells sorted from blood. Subset in this sample: CD45RA-negative fraction. V is TRBV5-4 and J is TRBJ2-3; TRBD2 matches 8 bases. This clonotype was sampled from a man between 18 and 29 years old in good health. CDR3 sequence: CASSFGGRLEDTQYF. CDR3 DNA: TGTGCCAGCAGCTTCGGCGGGAGGTTGGAAGATACGCAGTATTTT.